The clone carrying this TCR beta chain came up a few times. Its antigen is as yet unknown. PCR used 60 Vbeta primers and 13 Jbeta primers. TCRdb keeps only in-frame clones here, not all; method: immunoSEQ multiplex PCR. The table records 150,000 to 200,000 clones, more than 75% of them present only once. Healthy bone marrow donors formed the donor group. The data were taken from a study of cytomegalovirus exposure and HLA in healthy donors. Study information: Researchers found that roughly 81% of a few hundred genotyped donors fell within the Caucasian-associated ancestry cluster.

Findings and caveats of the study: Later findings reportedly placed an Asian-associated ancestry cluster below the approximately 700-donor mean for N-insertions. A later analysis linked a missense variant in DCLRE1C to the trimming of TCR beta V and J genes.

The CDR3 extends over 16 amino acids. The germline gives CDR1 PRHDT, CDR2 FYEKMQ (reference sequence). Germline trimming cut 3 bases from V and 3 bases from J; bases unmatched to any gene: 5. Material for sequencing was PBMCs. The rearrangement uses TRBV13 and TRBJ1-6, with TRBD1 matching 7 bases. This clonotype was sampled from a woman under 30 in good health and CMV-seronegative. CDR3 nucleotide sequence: TGTGCCAGCAGCTTTGGCGGACAGGACTATAATTCACCCCTCCACTTT. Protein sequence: CASSFGGQDYNSPLHF.